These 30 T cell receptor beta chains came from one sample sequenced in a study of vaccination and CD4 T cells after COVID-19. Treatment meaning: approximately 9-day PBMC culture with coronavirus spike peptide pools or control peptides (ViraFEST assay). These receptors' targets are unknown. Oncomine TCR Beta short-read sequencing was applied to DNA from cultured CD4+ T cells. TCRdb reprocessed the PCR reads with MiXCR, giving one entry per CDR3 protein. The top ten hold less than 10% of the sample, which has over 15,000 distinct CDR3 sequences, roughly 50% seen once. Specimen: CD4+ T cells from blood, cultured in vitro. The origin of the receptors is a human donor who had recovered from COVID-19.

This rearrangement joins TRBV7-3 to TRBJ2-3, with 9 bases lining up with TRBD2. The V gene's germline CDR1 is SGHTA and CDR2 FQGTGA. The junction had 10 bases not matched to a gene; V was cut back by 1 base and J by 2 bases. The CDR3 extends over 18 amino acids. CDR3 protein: CASSLNSLAGVATDTQYF. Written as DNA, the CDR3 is TGTGCCAGCAGCTTAAACTCCTTAGCGGGAGTTGCCACAGATACGCAGTATTTT. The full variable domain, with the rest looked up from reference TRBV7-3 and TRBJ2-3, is GAGVSQTPSNKVTEKGKYVELRCDPISGHTALYWYRQSLGQGPEFLIYFQGTGAADDSGLPNDRFFAVRPEGSVSTLKIQRTERGDSAVYLCASSLNSLAGVATDTQYFGPGTRLTVL.

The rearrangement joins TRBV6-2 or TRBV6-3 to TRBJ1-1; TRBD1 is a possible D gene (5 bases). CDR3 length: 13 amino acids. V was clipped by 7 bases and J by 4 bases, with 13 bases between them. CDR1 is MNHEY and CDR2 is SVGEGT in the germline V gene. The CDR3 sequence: CASTQGQGTEAFF. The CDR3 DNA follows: TGTGCCAGCACCCAGGGTCAGGGCACTGAAGCTTTCTTT.

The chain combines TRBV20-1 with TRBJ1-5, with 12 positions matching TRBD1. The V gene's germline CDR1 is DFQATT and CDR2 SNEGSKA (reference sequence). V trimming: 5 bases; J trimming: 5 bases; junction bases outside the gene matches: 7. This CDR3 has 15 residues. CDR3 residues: CSAPEGTGGHQPQHF. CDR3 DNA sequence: TGCAGTGCTCCCGAAGGGACAGGGGGCCATCAGCCCCAGCATTTT.

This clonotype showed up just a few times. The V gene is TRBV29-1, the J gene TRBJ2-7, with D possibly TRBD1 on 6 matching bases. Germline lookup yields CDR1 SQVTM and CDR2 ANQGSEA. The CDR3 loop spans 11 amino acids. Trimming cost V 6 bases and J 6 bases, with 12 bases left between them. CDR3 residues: CSVYTGFEQYF. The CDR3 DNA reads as TGCAGCGTCTATACAGGGTTCGAGCAGTACTTC.

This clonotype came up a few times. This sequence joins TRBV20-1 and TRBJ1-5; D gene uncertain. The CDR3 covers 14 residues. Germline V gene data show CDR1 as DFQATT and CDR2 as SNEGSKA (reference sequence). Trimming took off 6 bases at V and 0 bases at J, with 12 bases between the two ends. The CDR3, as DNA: TGCAGTGCCATCGGGCCGTATAGCAATCAGCCCCAGCATTTT. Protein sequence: CSAIGPYSNQPQHF.

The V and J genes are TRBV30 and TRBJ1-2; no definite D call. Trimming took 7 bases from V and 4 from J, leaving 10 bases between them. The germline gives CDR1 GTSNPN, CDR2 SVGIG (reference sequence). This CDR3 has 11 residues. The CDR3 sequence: CAFPVGYGYTF. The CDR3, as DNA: TGTGCCTTCCCCGTGGGCTATGGCTACACCTTC. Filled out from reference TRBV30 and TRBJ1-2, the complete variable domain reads SQTIHQWPATLVQPVGSPLSLECTVEGTSNPNLYWYRQAAGRGLQLLFYSVGIGQISSEVPQNLSASRPQDRQFILSSKKLLLSDSGFYLCAFPVGYGYTFGSGTRLTVV.

This CDR3 is CASSTKTGTVRTEAFF. In nucleotides, the CDR3 is TGTGCCAGCAGTACCAAAACAGGTACGGTACGCACTGAAGCTTTCTTT. J is TRBJ1-1 and V is TRBV28, with D perhaps matching TRBD1 (5 bases). Per germline, CDR1 MDHEN and CDR2 SYDVKM. The CDR3 is made up of 16 amino acids. The V gene lost 5 bases and the J gene lost 4 bases, with 20 bases spanning the gap.

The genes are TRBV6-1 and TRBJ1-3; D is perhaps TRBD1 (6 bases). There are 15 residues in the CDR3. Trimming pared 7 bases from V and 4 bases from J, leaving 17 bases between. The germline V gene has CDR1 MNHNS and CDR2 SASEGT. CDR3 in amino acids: CASILRGRGGNTIYF. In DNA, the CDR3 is TGTGCCAGCATCCTCCGGGGGCGAGGGGGAAACACCATATATTTT.

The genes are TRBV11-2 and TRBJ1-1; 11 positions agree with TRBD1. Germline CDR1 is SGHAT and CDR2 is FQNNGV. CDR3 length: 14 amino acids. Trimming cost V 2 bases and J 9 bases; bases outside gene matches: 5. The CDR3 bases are TGTGCCAGCAGCTTACGGACAGGGGGCGGAAAAGCTTTCTTT. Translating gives CASSLRTGGGKAFF.

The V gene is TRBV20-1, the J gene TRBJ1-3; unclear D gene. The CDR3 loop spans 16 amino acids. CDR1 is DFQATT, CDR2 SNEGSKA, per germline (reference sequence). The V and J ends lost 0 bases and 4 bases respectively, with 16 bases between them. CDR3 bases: TGCAGTGCTAGAGATAGGACGAAGGCTGGCGGAAACACCATATATTTT. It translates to CSARDRTKAGGNTIYF.

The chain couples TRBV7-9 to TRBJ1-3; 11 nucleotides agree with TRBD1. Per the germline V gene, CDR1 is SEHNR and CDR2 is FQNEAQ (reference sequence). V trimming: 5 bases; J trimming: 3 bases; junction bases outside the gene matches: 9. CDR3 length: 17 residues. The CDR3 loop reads CASSPDRGRLGGNTIYF. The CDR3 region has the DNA TGTGCCAGCAGCCCGGACAGGGGGCGACTAGGTGGAAACACCATATATTTT.

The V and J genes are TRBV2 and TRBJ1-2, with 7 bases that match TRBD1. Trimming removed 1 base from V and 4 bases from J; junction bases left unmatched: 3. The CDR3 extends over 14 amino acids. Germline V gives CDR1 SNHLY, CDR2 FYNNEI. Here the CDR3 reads CASSEDRGVYGYTF. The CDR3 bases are TGTGCCAGCAGTGAAGACAGGGGTGTCTATGGCTACACCTTC.

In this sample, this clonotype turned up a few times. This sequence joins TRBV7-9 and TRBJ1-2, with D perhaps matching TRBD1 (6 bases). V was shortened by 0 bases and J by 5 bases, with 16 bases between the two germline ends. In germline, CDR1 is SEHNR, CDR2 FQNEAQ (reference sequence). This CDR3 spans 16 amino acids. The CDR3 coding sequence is TGTGCCAGCAGCTTAGCGCAGGGGCTTAGGTTATATGGCTACACCTTC. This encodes CASSLAQGLRLYGYTF. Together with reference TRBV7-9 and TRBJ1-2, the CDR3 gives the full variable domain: DTGVSQNPRHKITKRGQNVTFRCDPISEHNRLYWYRQTLGQGPEFLTYFQNEAQLEKSRLLSDRFSAERPKGSFSTLEIQRTEQGDSAMYLCASSLAQGLRLYGYTFGSGTRLTVV.

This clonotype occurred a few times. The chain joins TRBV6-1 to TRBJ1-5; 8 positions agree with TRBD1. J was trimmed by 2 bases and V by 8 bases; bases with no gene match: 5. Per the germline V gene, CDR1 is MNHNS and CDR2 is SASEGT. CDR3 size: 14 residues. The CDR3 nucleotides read TGTGCCAGCCGCAGGGGGCAGGGCAATCAGCCCCAGCATTTT. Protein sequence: CASRRGQGNQPQHF.

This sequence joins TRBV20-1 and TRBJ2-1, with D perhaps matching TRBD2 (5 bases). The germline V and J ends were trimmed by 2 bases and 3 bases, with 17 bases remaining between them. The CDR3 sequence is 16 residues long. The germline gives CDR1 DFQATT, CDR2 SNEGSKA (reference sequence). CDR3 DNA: TGCAGTGCTAGACAAAAAGGAGGAGCGAACTACAATGAGCAGTTCTTC. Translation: CSARQKGGANYNEQFF.

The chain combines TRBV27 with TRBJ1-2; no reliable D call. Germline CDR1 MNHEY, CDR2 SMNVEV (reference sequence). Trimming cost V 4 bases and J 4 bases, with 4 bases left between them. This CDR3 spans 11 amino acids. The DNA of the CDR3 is TGTGCCAGCAGTTACCCCTATGGCTACACCTTC. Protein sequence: CASSYPYGYTF.

The CDR3 sequence is CASSRYGGYTF. The CDR3 nucleotides read TGCGCCAGCAGCCGTTACGGTGGCTACACCTTC. The gene calls are TRBV5-1 and TRBJ1-2; D uncertain. The CDR3 has 11 amino acids. Germline V gene data show CDR1 as SGHRS and CDR2 as YFSETQ. V was shortened by 4 bases and J by 7 bases, with 8 bases between the two germline ends. Together with reference TRBV5-1 and TRBJ1-2, the CDR3 gives the full variable domain: KAGVTQTPRYLIKTRGQQVTLSCSPISGHRSVSWYQQTPGQGLQFLFEYFSETQRNKGNFPGRFSGRQFSNSRSEMNVSTLELGDSALYLCASSRYGGYTFGSGTRLTVV.

The CDR3 loop is CASSSGTSGPLTLGTQYF. For the CDR3, the DNA is TGTGCCAGCAGTTCCGGGACTAGCGGCCCCCTCACCTTGGGGACCCAGTACTTC. The chain employs TRBV11-2 and TRBJ2-5; 11 nucleotides match TRBD2. This CDR3 has 18 amino acids. With 6 bases clipped from V and 7 bases from J, the junction kept 19 bases outside the gene matches. Germline CDR1 reads SGHAT; CDR2 reads FQNNGV.

CDR3 in DNA: TGTGCCATCACCCGGACTAGCGGAGCCTACGAGCAGTACTTC. It translates to CAITRTSGAYEQYF. The chain is built from TRBV10-3 and TRBJ2-7; 10 positions agree with TRBD2. The CDR3 runs to 14 residues. Germline CDR1 is ENHRY and CDR2 is SYGVKD. V lost 7 bases and J lost 2; bases outside the gene matches: 5.

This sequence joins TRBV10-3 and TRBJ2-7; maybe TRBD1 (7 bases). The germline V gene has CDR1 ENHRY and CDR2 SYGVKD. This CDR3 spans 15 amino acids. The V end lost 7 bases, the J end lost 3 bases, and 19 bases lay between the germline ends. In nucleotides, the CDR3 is TGTGCCATCACAGCTCAACCGCGGGACAGCTACGAGCAGTACTTC. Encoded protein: CAITAQPRDSYEQYF.

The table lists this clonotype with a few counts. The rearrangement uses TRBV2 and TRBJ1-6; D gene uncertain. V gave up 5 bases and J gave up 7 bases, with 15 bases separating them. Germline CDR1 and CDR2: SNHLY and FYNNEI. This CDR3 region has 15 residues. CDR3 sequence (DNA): TGTGCCAGCAGTTTGGACCCGGGAGGAAATTCACCCCTCCACTTT. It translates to CASSLDPGGNSPLHF.

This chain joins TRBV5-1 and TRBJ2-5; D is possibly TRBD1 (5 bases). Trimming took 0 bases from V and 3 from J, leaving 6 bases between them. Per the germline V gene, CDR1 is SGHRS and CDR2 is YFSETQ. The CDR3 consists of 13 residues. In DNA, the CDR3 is TGCGCCAGCAGCTTGGCCAGGGAAGAGACCCAGTACTTC. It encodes CASSLAREETQYF.

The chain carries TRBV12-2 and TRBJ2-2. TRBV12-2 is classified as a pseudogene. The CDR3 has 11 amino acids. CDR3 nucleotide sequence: TGTGCAAGTCGCTTCGCCGGGGAGCTGTTTTTT. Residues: CASRFAGELFF.

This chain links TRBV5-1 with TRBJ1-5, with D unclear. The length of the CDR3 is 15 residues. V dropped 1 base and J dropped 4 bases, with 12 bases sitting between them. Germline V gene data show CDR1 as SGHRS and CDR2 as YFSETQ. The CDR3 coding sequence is TGCGCCAGCAGCTTGTGGGCAGGAGCGAATCAGCCCCAGCATTTT. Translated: CASSLWAGANQPQHF.

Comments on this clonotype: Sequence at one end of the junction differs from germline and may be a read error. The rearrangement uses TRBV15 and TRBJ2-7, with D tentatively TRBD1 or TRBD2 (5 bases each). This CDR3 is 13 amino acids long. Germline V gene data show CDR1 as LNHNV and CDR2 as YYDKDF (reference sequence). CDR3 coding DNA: TGTGCCACCAGCAGATGGGGAAGGGACGAGCAGTACTTT. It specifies CATSRWGRDEQYF.

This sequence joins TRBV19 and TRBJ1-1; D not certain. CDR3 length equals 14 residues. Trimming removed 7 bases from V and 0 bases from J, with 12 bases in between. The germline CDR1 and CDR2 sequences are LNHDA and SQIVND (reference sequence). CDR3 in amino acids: CASKEGPMNTEAFF. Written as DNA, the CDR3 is TGTGCCAGTAAGGAAGGTCCCATGAACACTGAAGCTTTCTTT.

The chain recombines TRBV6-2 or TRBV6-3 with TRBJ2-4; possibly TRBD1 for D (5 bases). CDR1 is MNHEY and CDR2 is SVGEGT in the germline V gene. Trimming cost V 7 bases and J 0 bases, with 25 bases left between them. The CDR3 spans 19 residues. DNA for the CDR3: TGTGCCAGCACCCCTCGGGCCGCCAGGGATTCCTTAGCCAAAAACATTCAGTACTTC. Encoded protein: CASTPRAARDSLAKNIQYF.

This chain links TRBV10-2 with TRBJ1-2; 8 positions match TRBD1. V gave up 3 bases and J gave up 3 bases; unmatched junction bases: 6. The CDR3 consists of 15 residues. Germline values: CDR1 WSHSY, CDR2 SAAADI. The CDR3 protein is CASSDRGLGDYGYTF. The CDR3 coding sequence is TGCGCCAGCAGTGACAGGGGGCTAGGGGACTATGGCTACACCTTC.

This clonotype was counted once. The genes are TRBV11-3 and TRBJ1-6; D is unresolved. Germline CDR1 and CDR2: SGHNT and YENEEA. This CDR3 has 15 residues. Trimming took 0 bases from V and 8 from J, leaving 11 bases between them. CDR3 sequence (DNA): TGTGCCAGCAGCTTAGAGGAAAGACGCGATTCACCCCTCCACTTT. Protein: CASSLEERRDSPLHF.

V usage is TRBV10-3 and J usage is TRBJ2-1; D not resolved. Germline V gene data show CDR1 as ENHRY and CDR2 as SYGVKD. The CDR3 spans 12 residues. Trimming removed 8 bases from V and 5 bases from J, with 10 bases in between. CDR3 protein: CAIEGQDNEQFF. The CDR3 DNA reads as TGTGCCATCGAAGGGCAAGACAATGAGCAGTTCTTC.